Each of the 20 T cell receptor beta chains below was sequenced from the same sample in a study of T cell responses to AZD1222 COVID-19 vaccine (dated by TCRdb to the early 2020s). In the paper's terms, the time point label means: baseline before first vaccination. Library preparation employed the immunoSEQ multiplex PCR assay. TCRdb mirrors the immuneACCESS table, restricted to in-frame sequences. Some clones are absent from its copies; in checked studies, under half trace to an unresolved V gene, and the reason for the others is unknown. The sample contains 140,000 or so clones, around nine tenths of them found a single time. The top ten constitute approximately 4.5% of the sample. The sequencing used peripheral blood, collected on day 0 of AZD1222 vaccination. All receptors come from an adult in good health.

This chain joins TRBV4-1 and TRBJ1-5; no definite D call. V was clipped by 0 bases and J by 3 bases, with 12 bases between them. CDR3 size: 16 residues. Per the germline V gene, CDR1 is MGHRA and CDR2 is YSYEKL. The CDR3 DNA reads TGCGCCAGCAGCCAAGATAGCCGTCCAGTCAATCAGCCCCAGCATTTT. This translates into CASSQDSRPVNQPQHF.

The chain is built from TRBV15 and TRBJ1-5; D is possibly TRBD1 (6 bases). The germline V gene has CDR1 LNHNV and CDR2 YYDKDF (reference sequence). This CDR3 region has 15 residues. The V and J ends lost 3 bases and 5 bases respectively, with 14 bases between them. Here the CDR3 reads CATSSTRTAYQPQHF. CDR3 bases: TGTGCCACCAGCAGTACTCGGACAGCGTATCAGCCCCAGCATTTT. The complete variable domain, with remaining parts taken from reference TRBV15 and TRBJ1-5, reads DAMVIQNPRYQVTQFGKPVTLSCSQTLNHNVMYWYQQKSSQAPKLLFHYYDKDFNNEADTPDNFQSRRPNTSFCFLDIRSPGLGDTAMYLCATSSTRTAYQPQHFGDGTRLSIL.

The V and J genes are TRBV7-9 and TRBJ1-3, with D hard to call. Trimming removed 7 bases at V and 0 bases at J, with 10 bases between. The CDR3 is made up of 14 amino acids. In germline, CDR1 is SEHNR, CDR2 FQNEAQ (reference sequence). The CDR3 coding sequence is TGTGCCAGCACCCAGACCTCCTCTGGAAACACCATATATTTT. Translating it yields CASTQTSSGNTIYF.

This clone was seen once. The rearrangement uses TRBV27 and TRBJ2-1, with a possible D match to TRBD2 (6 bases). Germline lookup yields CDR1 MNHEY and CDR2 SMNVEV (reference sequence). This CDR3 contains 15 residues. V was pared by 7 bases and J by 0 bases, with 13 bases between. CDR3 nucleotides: TGTGCCAGCACCCTCTCTAGCGACTCCTACAATGAGCAGTTCTTC. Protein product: CASTLSSDSYNEQFF.

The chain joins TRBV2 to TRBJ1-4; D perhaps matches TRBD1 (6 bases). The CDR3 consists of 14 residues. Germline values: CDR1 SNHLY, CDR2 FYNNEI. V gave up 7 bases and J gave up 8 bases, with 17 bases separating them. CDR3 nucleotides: TGTGCCAGCACCTACAGGTCGGGGGCCGAAAAACTGTTTTTT. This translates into CASTYRSGAEKLFF.

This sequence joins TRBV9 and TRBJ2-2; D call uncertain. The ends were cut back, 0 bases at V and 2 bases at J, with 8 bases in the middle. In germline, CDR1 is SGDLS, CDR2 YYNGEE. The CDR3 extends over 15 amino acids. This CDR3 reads CASSVVGVNTGELFF. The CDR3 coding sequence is TGTGCCAGCAGCGTAGTCGGAGTTAACACCGGGGAGCTGTTTTTT. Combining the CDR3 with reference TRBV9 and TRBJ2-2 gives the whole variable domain DSGVTQTPKHLITATGQRVTLRCSPRSGDLSVYWYQQSLDQGLQFLIQYYNGEERAKGNILERFSAQQFPDLHSELNLSSLELGDSALYFCASSVVGVNTGELFFGEGSRLTVL.

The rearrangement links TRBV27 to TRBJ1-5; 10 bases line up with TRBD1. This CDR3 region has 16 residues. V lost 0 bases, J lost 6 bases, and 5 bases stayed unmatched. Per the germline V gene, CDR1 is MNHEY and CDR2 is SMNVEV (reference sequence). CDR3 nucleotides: TGTGCCAGCAGTTTATCGGGACAGGGGTTTAGTCAGCCCCAGCATTTT. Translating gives CASSLSGQGFSQPQHF.

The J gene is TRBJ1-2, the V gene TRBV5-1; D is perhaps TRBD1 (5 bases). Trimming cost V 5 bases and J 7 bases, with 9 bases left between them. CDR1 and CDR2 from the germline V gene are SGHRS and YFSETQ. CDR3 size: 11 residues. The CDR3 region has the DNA TGCGCCAGCAGAGTCGGGGGTGGCTACACCTTC. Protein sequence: CASRVGGGYTF.

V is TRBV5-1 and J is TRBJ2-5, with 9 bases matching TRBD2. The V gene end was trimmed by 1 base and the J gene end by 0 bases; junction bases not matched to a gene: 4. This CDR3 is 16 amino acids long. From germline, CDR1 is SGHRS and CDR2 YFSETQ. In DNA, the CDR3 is TGCGCCAGCAGCTTGAGAGCGGGGGGCAACCAAGAGACCCAGTACTTC. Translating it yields CASSLRAGGNQETQYF. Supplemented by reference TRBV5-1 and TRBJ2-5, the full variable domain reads KAGVTQTPRYLIKTRGQQVTLSCSPISGHRSVSWYQQTPGQGLQFLFEYFSETQRNKGNFPGRFSGRQFSNSRSEMNVSTLELGDSALYLCASSLRAGGNQETQYFGPGTRLLVL.

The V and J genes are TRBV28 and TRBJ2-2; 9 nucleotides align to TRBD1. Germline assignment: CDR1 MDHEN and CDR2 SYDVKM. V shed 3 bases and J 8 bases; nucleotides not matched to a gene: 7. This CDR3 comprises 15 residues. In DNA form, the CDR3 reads TGTGCCAGCAGTTTGGTACAGGGGGCGAGTGGGGAGCTGTTTTTT. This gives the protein CASSLVQGASGELFF.

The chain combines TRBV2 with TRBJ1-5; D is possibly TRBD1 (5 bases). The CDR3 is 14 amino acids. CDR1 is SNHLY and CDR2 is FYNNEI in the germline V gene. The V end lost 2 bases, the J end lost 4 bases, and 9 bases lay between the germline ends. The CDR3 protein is CASSETGGNQPQHF. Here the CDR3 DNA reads TGTGCCAGCAGTGAAACGGGGGGTAATCAGCCCCAGCATTTT.

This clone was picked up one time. In DNA, the CDR3 is TGTGCCAGCAGTGAAGGGACTAGCGGGAGGCCAGGCACAGATACGCAGTATTTT. Translating it yields CASSEGTSGRPGTDTQYF. The chain carries TRBV2 and TRBJ2-3, with 14 bases identical to TRBD2. The CDR3 spans 18 residues. V lost 1 base to trimming and J lost 1 base; unmatched junction nucleotides: 4. Germline V gene sequence: CDR1 SNHLY, CDR2 FYNNEI.

The CDR3 DNA is TGTGCCAGCAGTTACCGTCTCAGGGACTATGGCTACACCTTC. This encodes CASSYRLRDYGYTF. The chain links TRBV6-5 to TRBJ1-2, with a weak D call TRBD1 (5 bases). Trimming removed 2 bases at V and 3 bases at J, with 10 bases between. CDR1 is MNHEY, CDR2 SVGAGI, per germline. The CDR3 runs 14 residues.

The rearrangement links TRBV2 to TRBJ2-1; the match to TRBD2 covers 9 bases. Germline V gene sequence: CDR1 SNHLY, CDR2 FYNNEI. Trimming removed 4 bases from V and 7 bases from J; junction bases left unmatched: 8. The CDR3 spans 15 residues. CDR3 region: CASSGGSGRSNEQFF. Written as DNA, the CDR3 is TGTGCCAGCAGTGGAGGGAGCGGGAGGTCGAATGAGCAGTTCTTC. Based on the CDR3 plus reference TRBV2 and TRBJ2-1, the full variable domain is EPEVTQTPSHQVTQMGQEVILRCVPISNHLYFYWYRQILGQKVEFLVSFYNNEISEKSEIFDDQFSVERPDGSNFTLKIRSTKLEDSAMYFCASSGGSGRSNEQFFGPGTRLTVL.

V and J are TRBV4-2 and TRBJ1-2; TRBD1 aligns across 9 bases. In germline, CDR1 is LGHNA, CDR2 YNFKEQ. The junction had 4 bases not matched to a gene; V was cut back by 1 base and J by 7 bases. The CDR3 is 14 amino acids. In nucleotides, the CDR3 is TGTGCCAGCAGCCAAGTCGGGACAGGGCGTGGCTACACCTTC. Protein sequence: CASSQVGTGRGYTF.

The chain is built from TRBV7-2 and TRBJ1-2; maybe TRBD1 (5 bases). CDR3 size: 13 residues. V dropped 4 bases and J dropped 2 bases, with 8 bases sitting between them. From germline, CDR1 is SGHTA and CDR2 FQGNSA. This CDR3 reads CASSYGQNYGYTF. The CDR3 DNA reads TGTGCCAGCAGCTACGGACAAAACTATGGCTACACCTTC. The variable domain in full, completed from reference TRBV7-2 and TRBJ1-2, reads GAGVSQSPSNKVTEKGKDVELRCDPISGHTALYWYRQSLGQGLEFLIYFQGNSAPDKSGLPSDRFSAERTGGSVSTLTIQRTQQEDSAVYLCASSYGQNYGYTFGSGTRLTVV.

DNA of the CDR3: TGTGCCAGCAGCCCTCAGGGAAAGCGATCACCCCTCCACTTT. As protein: CASSPQGKRSPLHF. The chain carries TRBV6-2 or TRBV6-3 and TRBJ1-6; D is possibly TRBD1 (5 bases). The CDR3 consists of 14 residues. Trimming took 6 bases from V and 10 from J, leaving 16 bases between them. Germline lookup yields CDR1 MNHEY and CDR2 SVGEGT.

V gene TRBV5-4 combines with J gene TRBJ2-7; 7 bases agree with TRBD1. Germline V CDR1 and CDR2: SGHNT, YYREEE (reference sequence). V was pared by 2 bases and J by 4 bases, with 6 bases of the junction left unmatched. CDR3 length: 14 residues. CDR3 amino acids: CASSFGGQAYEQYF. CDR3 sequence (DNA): TGTGCCAGCAGCTTCGGAGGACAGGCTTACGAGCAGTACTTC.

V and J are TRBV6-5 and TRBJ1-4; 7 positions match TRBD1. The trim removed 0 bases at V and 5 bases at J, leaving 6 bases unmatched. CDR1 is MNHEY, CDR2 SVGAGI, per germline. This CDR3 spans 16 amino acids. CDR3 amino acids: CASSYSEGASNEKLFF. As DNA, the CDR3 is TGTGCCAGCAGTTACTCCGAGGGGGCCTCGAATGAAAAACTGTTTTTT.

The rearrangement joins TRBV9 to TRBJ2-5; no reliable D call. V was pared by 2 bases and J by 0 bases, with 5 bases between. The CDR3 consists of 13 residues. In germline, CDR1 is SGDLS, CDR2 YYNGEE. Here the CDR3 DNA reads TGTGCCAGCAGCGTCGGTTACCAAGAGACCCAGTACTTC. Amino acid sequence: CASSVGYQETQYF.